This T cell receptor beta chain was captured in a study of T cells expressing NK-cell markers. TCRdb re-called the 5' RACE reads and catalogs CDR3 proteins one per entry, DNA excluded. Reported are about 440,000 distinct CDR3 sequences; the ten largest clones contain 7.3%. CDR3 length equals 13 residues. CDR1 and CDR2 from the germline V gene are SGHAT and FQNNGV. Sequencing was performed on blood T cells: a sorted CD56 or NKG2C T cell subset, CD4+ or CD8+ T cells, or bulk PBMC T cells (not recorded which). This chain connects TRBV11-2 to TRBJ1-5; with no DNA, the TCRdb D assignment of TRBD1 cannot be verified. This clonotype was obtained from a woman between 18 and 70 years old in good health. The chain's CDR3 is CASSPGVEQPQHF.